This TCR beta chain was sequenced in a study of T cell responses to AZD1222 COVID-19 vaccine (dated by TCRdb to about 2021). About the study as a whole: AZD1222 recipients with second doses at about 4 weeks or about 12 weeks were pooled, because spike-specific TCR depth and breadth did not differ between schedules. TCR sequencing was performed for over 230 trial participants, of whom around 210 were given two doses of AZD1222 and around 25 were given two doses of MenACWY control vaccine. Trial participants were enrolled into age subgroups of 18-55, 56-69 and 70-plus years, which contained approximately 150, 28 and 58 TCR-sequenced participants, respectively.

Overall results and qualifications from the work: Nearly half of unique spike-specific TCRs reportedly recognized epitopes outside regions mutated in the B.1.351 and B.1.1.7 variants. Participants were mostly white British, with more females than males. The authors suggested clonal diversity may have been underestimated. No day 14 peak-response samples were available, so repertoires were characterized only after the peak T cell response. CD4 TCRs associated with the vaccine covered the entire spike protein, and the dominant responses were in regions 160-218 and 743-854. In the small 56-69-year group, the increase in depth fell short of significance, most likely because of low power. After two AZD1222 doses, spike-specific TCR breadth and depth were significantly higher than at day 0 and than in MenACWY recipients. Conclusions about previously exposed vaccinees were limited because only six AZD1222 recipients were SARS-CoV-2 seropositive at baseline.

The CDR3 regions of human TCRbeta chains were subjected to immunosequencing. The authors' pipeline ran thus. TCRs in the repertoires were matched against a reference library of SARS-CoV-2-specific TCRs that had been generated with the MIRA antigen-specificity platform. Breadth was defined as the fraction of unique TCRs that were SARS-CoV-2-associated. Depth was defined as the fraction of total T cells that were SARS-CoV-2-associated. Using the MIRA data, each spike-specific TCR was assigned both to the spike region to which the TCR was reactive and to a CD4 or CD8 class. Log10-transformed breadth and depth values were compared by one-way ANOVA with Sidak's multiple comparisons tests. Held by TCRdb, this immuneACCESS table contains in-frame sequences only and omits some clones. Under half of the omission traces to an unresolved V gene where checked; the cause of the rest is unknown. V, J and clone size were drawn from that table, and D and trimming were deduced from the DNA. The sample data list 150,000 or so clones, and roughly 91% of these were observed just once. The top ten hold approximately 9% of the sample.

Cut back by 0 bases and 3 bases, the V and J ends lie 3 bases apart. The cysteine opens and the phenylalanine closes a CDR3 of 13 amino acids. The only DNA kept is the CDR3, 39 bases in frame from the first base. According to the germline V gene, CDR1 reads SGHDT and CDR2 reads YYEEEE. On this clone itself: Its antigen is currently not known. No qualities accompany the bases; no much larger clone lies one base away.

The intended sense of this specimen's time point label: baseline before first vaccination. The vaccinee samples were drawn from two UK trials, COV001 and COV002, one of which was a single-blind randomized controlled phase 2/3 trial testing AZD1222 (ChAdOx1 nCoV-19) in healthy adults. For TCRbeta chain sequencing, PBMC samples were collected from trial participants at day 0 and at day 28 after the second dose. The clonotype was recovered from an adult in good health. The sequence links TRBV5-6 to TRBJ2-2; the D gene is unclear. The sample in question was peripheral blood, obtained on day 0 of AZD1222 vaccination. The CDR3 amino acid sequence is: CASSLGDTGELFF. The nucleotide sequence reads as follows: TGTGCCAGCAGCTTGGGGGACACCGGGGAGCTGTTTTTT.